These 32 T cell receptor beta chains were all obtained from the same sample, sequenced in a study of identical twins. TCRdb reprocessed the 5' RACE reads via MiXCR and lists one record per CDR3 protein. The repertoire holds roughly 490,000 distinct CDR3 sequences, with over 11% as singletons. The same sample was also studied in work on yellow fever vaccine responses in identical twins.

Sequences were obtained from CD4+ T cells sorted from blood. The receptors originated from a woman aged 18-29 years in good health.

The chain combines TRBV11-2 with TRBJ2-3; 9 bases are a match to TRBD2. Germline CDR1 and CDR2: SGHAT and FQNNGV. Trimming removed 4 bases from V and 0 bases from J; junction bases left unmatched: 14. There are 19 residues in the CDR3. The CDR3 region is CASSSGWLAGLPSTDTQYF. DNA of the CDR3: TGTGCCAGCAGCTCGGGGTGGCTAGCGGGATTACCGAGCACAGATACGCAGTATTTT.

This clonotype was seen only a few times. The V call is TRBV5-1, the J call TRBJ1-1; D uncertain. The CDR3 is made up of 13 amino acids. Trimming left V 0 bases short and J 6 bases short, with 9 bases between. Germline CDR1 reads SGHRS; CDR2 reads YFSETQ. CDR3 sequence: CASSLGARAEAFF. The CDR3 DNA sequence: TGCGCCAGCAGCTTGGGGGCTCGCGCTGAAGCTTTCTTT. The entire variable domain, with the rest obtained from reference TRBV5-1 and TRBJ1-1, is as follows: KAGVTQTPRYLIKTRGQQVTLSCSPISGHRSVSWYQQTPGQGLQFLFEYFSETQRNKGNFPGRFSGRQFSNSRSEMNVSTLELGDSALYLCASSLGARAEAFFGQGTRLTVV.

This clonotype turned up a few times. The chain carries TRBV5-1 and TRBJ2-1; 9 nucleotides match TRBD1. Germline V gene sequence: CDR1 SGHRS, CDR2 YFSETQ. Trimming cost V 2 bases and J 7 bases; bases outside gene matches: 7. This CDR3 region has 15 residues. The CDR3 region is CASSFRQGEGNEQFF. DNA for the CDR3: TGCGCCAGCAGCTTTCGACAGGGGGAGGGGAATGAGCAGTTCTTC.

This clonotype was counted at least ten times. The chain links TRBV7-6 to TRBJ2-7, with D unresolved. V was cut by 1 base and J by 3 bases, with 7 bases left in between. The CDR3 has 13 residues. Germline V gene sequence: CDR1 SGHVS, CDR2 FNYEAQ. CDR3 bases: TGTGCCAGCAGCTTAGACCGAAACTACGAGCAGTACTTC. Its protein is CASSLDRNYEQYF.

This chain connects TRBV4-2 to TRBJ2-1; TRBD2 agrees at 10 bases. The CDR3 length is 16 residues. CDR1 LGHNA and CDR2 YNFKEQ come from the germline V gene. V lost 0 bases and J lost 6; bases outside the gene matches: 5. This CDR3 reads CASSQDQLAGRNEQFF. CDR3 in DNA: TGTGCCAGCAGCCAAGATCAACTAGCGGGGCGCAATGAGCAGTTCTTC.

This clonotype was observed at least ten times. The J gene is TRBJ2-1, the V gene TRBV20-1; 7 nucleotides match TRBD1. The CDR3 has 14 residues. Germline CDR1 reads DFQATT; CDR2 reads SNEGSKA (reference sequence). V gave up 5 bases and J gave up 4 bases; unmatched junction bases: 8. CDR3 amino acids: CSAARDREYNEQFF. The CDR3 region has the DNA TGCAGTGCTGCACGAGACAGGGAATACAATGAGCAGTTCTTC.

The chain couples TRBV18 to TRBJ2-1, with D maybe TRBD1 (5 bases). CDR1 is KGHSH and CDR2 is LQKENI in the germline V gene. CDR3 length equals 12 residues. The V end lost 5 bases, the J end lost 7 bases, and 9 bases lay between the germline ends. Written as DNA, the CDR3 is TGTGCCAGCTCAACACAGGTTAATGAGCAGTTCTTC. Translated, it gives CASSTQVNEQFF.

In this sample, this clonotype turned up a few times. This rearrangement joins TRBV20-1 to TRBJ2-1, with 8 bases aligning to TRBD2. With V trimmed by 6 bases and J by 7 bases, 11 bases remained unmatched. Germline V gene data show CDR1 as DFQATT and CDR2 as SNEGSKA (reference sequence). The CDR3 consists of 14 residues. This CDR3 is CSAKRGSWENEQFF. CDR3 sequence (DNA): TGCAGTGCCAAGCGGGGGAGCTGGGAAAATGAGCAGTTCTTC.

The table lists this clonotype with many counts. The chain combines TRBV5-5 with TRBJ2-3, with D possibly being TRBD1 (5 bases). The germline gives CDR1 SGHKS, CDR2 YYEKEE (reference sequence). This CDR3 has 15 residues. V was shortened by 1 base and J by 0 bases, with 9 bases between the two germline ends. In DNA, the CDR3 is TGTGCCAGCAGCTTGAATAGACAGAGCACAGATACGCAGTATTTT. Encoded protein: CASSLNRQSTDTQYF.

The rearrangement uses TRBV5-1 and TRBJ2-7; 13 bases match TRBD2. J was trimmed by 3 bases and V by 3 bases; bases with no gene match: 3. The CDR3 runs to 15 residues. Per germline, CDR1 SGHRS and CDR2 YFSETQ. The CDR3 protein is CASSSRTSGSYEQYF. The CDR3 DNA follows: TGCGCCAGCAGCTCTAGGACTAGCGGGAGCTACGAGCAGTACTTC.

This clonotype was seen more than once but under ten times. The V call is TRBV11-2, the J call TRBJ2-6, with D maybe TRBD2 (6 bases). CDR1 and CDR2 from the germline V gene are SGHAT and FQNNGV. CDR3 length: 15 amino acids. V lost 5 bases and J 4 bases, leaving 12 bases between the germline ends. The CDR3 nucleotides are TGTGCCAGCAGCCAAAGGAGGGTAGGGGCCAACGTCCTGACTTTC. It yields the protein CASSQRRVGANVLTF.

The chain uses TRBV5-1 and TRBJ1-4; TRBD1 matches 9 bases. CDR1 and CDR2 from the germline V gene are SGHRS and YFSETQ. V lost 0 bases to trimming and J lost 6 bases; unmatched junction nucleotides: 9. This CDR3 is 17 amino acids long. The CDR3 region has the DNA TGCGCCAGCAGCTTGGTCCAAGGGGGGACAGGGCATGAAAAACTGTTTTTT. It translates to CASSLVQGGTGHEKLFF.

This clonotype was picked up a small number of times. The rearrangement uses TRBV20-1 and TRBJ2-7; D is perhaps TRBD1 (5 bases). The V gene's germline CDR1 is DFQATT and CDR2 SNEGSKA (reference sequence). The CDR3 extends over 12 amino acids. The V gene lost 3 bases and the J gene lost 4 bases, with 10 bases spanning the gap. CDR3 DNA sequence: TGCAGTGCTAGTAAACAGGAGTACGAGCAGTACTTC. Protein product: CSASKQEYEQYF.

This clonotype was seen a handful of times. This rearrangement joins TRBV10-3 to TRBJ2-7; tentatively, D is TRBD1 (6 bases). Per germline, CDR1 ENHRY and CDR2 SYGVKD. The CDR3 sequence is 14 residues long. Trimming took 6 bases from V and 2 from J, leaving 14 bases between them. The CDR3 coding sequence is TGTGCCATCAGAAAAGAACAGGGAACCTACGAGCAGTACTTC. It specifies CAIRKEQGTYEQYF.

This sequence joins TRBV7-3 and TRBJ1-6; D is unresolved. Trimming pared 2 bases from V and 8 bases from J, leaving 10 bases between. Germline CDR1 SGHTA, CDR2 FQGTGA. The CDR3 has 14 amino acids. DNA for the CDR3: TGTGCCAGCAGCTTAGGGATTGGTGATTCACCCCTCCACTTT. This codes for CASSLGIGDSPLHF.

The table lists this clonotype with many counts. The CDR3 region has the DNA TGTGCCAGCAGTTTATATCCAGTCTCGGAAAATGAGCAGTTCTTC. It translates to CASSLYPVSENEQFF. This chain joins TRBV12-3 or TRBV12-4 and TRBJ2-1; D not resolved. Trimming shortened V by 2 bases and J by 7 bases, and 15 bases separated the two germline ends. CDR3 length: 15 amino acids.

This rearrangement joins TRBV29-1 to TRBJ1-2, with a tentative D call TRBD1 (5 bases). Germline loops: CDR1 SQVTM, CDR2 ANQGSEA. The CDR3 spans 12 residues. Trimming removed 4 bases from V and 8 bases from J, with 14 bases in between. In DNA, the CDR3 is TGCAGCGTTGTAGGGGAAAGGGGAGGCTACACCTTC. It is translated as CSVVGERGGYTF.

This clonotype was observed a handful of times. The J gene is TRBJ2-1, the V gene TRBV20-1, with 9 bases lining up with TRBD1. CDR3 length: 13 residues. Germline CDR1 reads DFQATT; CDR2 reads SNEGSKA (reference sequence). With V trimmed by 6 bases and J by 6 bases, 6 bases remained unmatched. The CDR3 loop reads CSAGTGYSNEQFF. The DNA of the CDR3 is TGCAGTGCGGGGACAGGGTATAGCAATGAGCAGTTCTTC.

This clonotype was seen repeatedly, ten times or more. V usage is TRBV10-3 and J usage is TRBJ1-3; the D is unclear. Deletions cut 2 bases from V and 2 bases from J, with 7 bases between. Germline loops: CDR1 ENHRY, CDR2 SYGVKD. The CDR3 has 14 amino acids. In DNA form, the CDR3 reads TGTGCCATCAGTGAGGCAGGTGCTGGAAACACCATATATTTT. Translating it yields CAISEAGAGNTIYF.

The chain uses TRBV18 and TRBJ2-5, with D possibly matching TRBD1 (5 bases). Germline-derived CDR1 and CDR2 are KGHSH and LQKENI. The CDR3 loop spans 12 amino acids. V was pared by 1 base and J by 9 bases, with 9 bases between. In DNA form, the CDR3 reads TGTGCCAGCTCACCACAGGGGTCGCCCCAGTACTTC. Amino acids: CASSPQGSPQYF. The full variable domain, in which reference TRBV18 and TRBJ2-5 provide the parts outside the CDR3, is NAGVMQNPRHLVRRRGQEARLRCSPMKGHSHVYWYRQLPEEGLKFMVYLQKENIIDESGMPKERFSAEFPKEGPSILRIQQVVRGDSAAYFCASSPQGSPQYFGPGTRLLVL.

The chain recombines TRBV7-9 with TRBJ2-1, with D tentatively TRBD1 (6 bases). CDR1 and CDR2 from the germline V gene are SEHNR and FQNEAQ (reference sequence). This CDR3 contains 15 residues. The V and J ends lost 4 bases and 2 bases respectively, with 12 bases between them. This CDR3 is CASSSDRSTYNEQFF. For the CDR3, the DNA is TGTGCCAGCAGCTCTGACAGGAGTACCTACAATGAGCAGTTCTTC.

The chain uses TRBV6-2 or TRBV6-3 and TRBJ2-7, with D possibly being TRBD2 (6 bases). The germline V and J ends were trimmed by 0 bases and 9 bases, with 21 bases remaining between them. CDR1 and CDR2 (germline): MNHEY, SVGEGT. The CDR3 loop spans 16 amino acids. The CDR3 DNA reads TGTGCCAGCAGTTACTCAGGGCGGGGAGCTCGGACGGGGCAGTACTTC. As protein: CASSYSGRGARTGQYF.

This clonotype showed up just a few times. V is TRBV5-1 and J is TRBJ1-4; 7 bases are shared with TRBD1. The CDR3 is made up of 16 amino acids. V shed 4 bases, J shed 6 bases, and the junction held 12 bases outside the gene matches. The V gene's germline CDR1 is SGHRS and CDR2 YFSETQ. CDR3 sequence: CASSGARQGSHEKLFF. In DNA, the CDR3 is TGCGCCAGCAGCGGCGCCCGACAGGGTAGCCATGAAAAACTGTTTTTT.

This clonotype came up a few times. The chain links TRBV4-2 to TRBJ2-5; 9 nucleotides line up with TRBD1. V shed 0 bases and J 4 bases; nucleotides not matched to a gene: 6. CDR3 length equals 16 residues. Germline V lookup: CDR1 LGHNA, CDR2 YNFKEQ. CDR3 nucleotide sequence: TGTGCCAGCAGCCAAGATGATGGGACAGGGCCAGAGACCCAGTACTTC. Residues: CASSQDDGTGPETQYF.

The J gene is TRBJ1-1, the V gene TRBV14; D call uncertain. The length of the CDR3 is 14 residues. Trimming took off 3 bases at V and 4 bases at J, with 12 bases between the two ends. Per the germline V gene, CDR1 is SGHDN and CDR2 is FVKESK. CDR3 in DNA: TGTGCCAGCAGCCACGACGGGTCGGCCACTGAAGCTTTCTTT. This codes for CASSHDGSATEAFF.

This clonotype has at least ten counts. The rearrangement uses TRBV29-1 and TRBJ2-1, with D tentatively TRBD2 (5 bases). The CDR3 length is 14 residues. Germline lookup yields CDR1 SQVTM and CDR2 ANQGSEA. Trimming cost V 4 bases and J 9 bases, with 19 bases left between them. CDR3 bases: TGCAGCGTTGTGGATGTGCCAGGAGGTACTGAGCAGTTCTTC. Translating it yields CSVVDVPGGTEQFF.

V is TRBV5-1 and J is TRBJ2-7; a weak D match, TRBD1 (5 bases). Germline CDR1 SGHRS, CDR2 YFSETQ. The CDR3 contains 14 residues. V lost 0 bases to trimming and J lost 3 bases, with 10 bases between them. CDR3 region: CASSLAGINYEQYF. For the CDR3, the DNA is TGCGCCAGCAGCTTGGCAGGGATAAACTACGAGCAGTACTTC.

Only a few counts were recorded for this clonotype. The chain has TRBV29-1 and TRBJ2-2, with D possibly being TRBD1 (5 bases). Trimming stripped 4 bases from V and 4 bases from J, with 10 bases between. The CDR3 covers 13 residues. The germline gives CDR1 SQVTM, CDR2 ANQGSEA. The CDR3, as DNA: TGCAGCGTTGCCAGGGTGGGCACCGGGGAGCTGTTTTTT. Translation: CSVARVGTGELFF.

V is TRBV11-2 and J is TRBJ2-1; 10 nucleotides align to TRBD2. The CDR3 contains 16 residues. CDR1 SGHAT and CDR2 FQNNGV come from the germline V gene. V trimming: 1 base; J trimming: 7 bases; junction bases outside the gene matches: 7. CDR3 in DNA: TGTGCCAGCAGCTTAGGGGACCAGCGGGGGGGAAATGAGCAGTTCTTC. As protein: CASSLGDQRGGNEQFF.

The chain recombines TRBV6-1 with TRBJ2-5, with 8 bases identical to TRBD1. The germline CDR1 and CDR2 sequences are MNHNS and SASEGT. Trimming removed 6 bases from V and 3 bases from J; junction bases left unmatched: 6. The CDR3 loop spans 14 amino acids. The CDR3 region has the DNA TGTGCCAGCAGACCGGGACAGGCAAAAGAGACCCAGTACTTC. Translation: CASRPGQAKETQYF.

The chain employs TRBV12-3 or TRBV12-4 and TRBJ2-3; 10 bases align to TRBD2. The CDR3 covers 18 residues. CDR3 coding DNA: TGTACCTTCAGTCCCGCCCGTGGTAGCGGGGGGTACATAGGTACGCAGTATTTT. This sequence encodes CTFSPARGSGGYIGTQYF.

This clonotype was seen repeatedly, ten times or more. The chain employs TRBV2 and TRBJ2-5, with TRBD2 matching 9 bases. Losses at the gene ends were 6 bases for V and 5 bases for J; bases not matched to a gene: 10. This CDR3 contains 15 residues. CDR1 and CDR2 (germline): SNHLY, FYNNEI. The CDR3 DNA reads as TGTGCCAGCAGGTCTAGCGGGACCGCTGGCGAGACCCAGTACTTC. Translating gives CASRSSGTAGETQYF.